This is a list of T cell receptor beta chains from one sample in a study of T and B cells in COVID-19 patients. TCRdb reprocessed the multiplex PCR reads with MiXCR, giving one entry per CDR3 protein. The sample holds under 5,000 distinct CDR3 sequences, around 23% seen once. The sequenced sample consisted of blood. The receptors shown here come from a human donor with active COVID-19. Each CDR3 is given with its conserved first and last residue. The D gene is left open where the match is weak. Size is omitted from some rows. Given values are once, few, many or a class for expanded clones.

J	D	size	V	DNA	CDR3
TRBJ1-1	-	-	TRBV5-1	TGCGCCAGCAGCTTGGTGTCGAACACTGAAGCTTTCTTT	CASSLVSNTEAFF
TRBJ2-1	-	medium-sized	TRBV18	TGTGCCAGCTCACCTCCCGGTCTAGGGAGCTCCTACAATGAGCAGTTCTTC	CASSPPGLGSSYNEQFF
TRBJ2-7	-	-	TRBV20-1	TGCAGTGCTAGAGCCCCTCAATACGAGCAGTACTTC	CSARAPQYEQYF
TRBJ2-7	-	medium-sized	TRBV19	TGTGCCAGTAGTACGGCAGGGGCGTCGTACTTC	CASSTAGASYF